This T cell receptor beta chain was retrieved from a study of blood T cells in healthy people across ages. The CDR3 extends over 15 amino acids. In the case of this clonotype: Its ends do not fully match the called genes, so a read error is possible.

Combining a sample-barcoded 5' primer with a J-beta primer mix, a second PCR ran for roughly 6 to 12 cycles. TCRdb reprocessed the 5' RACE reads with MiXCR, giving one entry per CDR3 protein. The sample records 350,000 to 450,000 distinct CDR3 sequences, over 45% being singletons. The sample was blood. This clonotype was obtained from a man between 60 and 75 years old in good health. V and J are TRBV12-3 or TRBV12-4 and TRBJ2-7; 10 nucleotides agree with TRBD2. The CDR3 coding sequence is TGTGCCAGCAGTGTAGCGGCTAGCGGGAGTTACGAGCAGTACTTC. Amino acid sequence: CASSVAASGSYEQYF.